The next 14 T cell receptor beta chains were all read from a single sample in a study of shared clonotypes between healthy human individuals. The method was immunoSEQ multiplex PCR; TCRdb's version includes in-frame clones alone and lacks a portion of them. This table has more than 2 million clones, around 95% appearing once. Sequencing input: naive CD4+ T cells sorted from blood. As for subset: CD45RA+ positively selected. Source of these receptors: a man aged 18 to 29 in good health.

This chain links TRBV4-1 with TRBJ1-3; possible D gene TRBD1, 5 bases. CDR3 length equals 18 residues. V lost 0 bases to trimming and J lost 3 bases, with 18 bases between them. Germline V CDR1 and CDR2: MGHRA, YSYEKL. The DNA of the CDR3 is TGCGCCAGCAGCCAAGAACAAAACGGAGGGGCGGGTGGAAACACCATATATTTT. As protein: CASSQEQNGGAGGNTIYF.

This chain links TRBV6-1 with TRBJ2-7; D is unclear. CDR1 MNHNS and CDR2 SASEGT come from the germline V gene. The CDR3 covers 13 residues. Trimming cost V 5 bases and J 0 bases, with 8 bases left between them. The CDR3 region has the DNA TGTGCCAGCAGTCTTCGGATCTCCTACGAGCAGTACTTC. Translation gives CASSLRISYEQYF.

J is TRBJ2-3 and V is TRBV4-1; unclear D gene. Trimming took off 1 base at V and 2 bases at J, with 10 bases between the two ends. The CDR3 has 15 amino acids. The germline V gene encodes CDR1 MGHRA and CDR2 YSYEKL. The DNA for the CDR3 is TGCGCCAGCAGCCAAGGTCTTCATTCCACAGATACGCAGTATTTT. It translates to CASSQGLHSTDTQYF.

This chain joins TRBV28 and TRBJ1-1; D ambiguous. Per the germline V gene, CDR1 is MDHEN and CDR2 is SYDVKM. The CDR3 contains 11 residues. Trimming stripped 6 bases from V and 7 bases from J, with 9 bases between. The CDR3 bases are TGTGCCAGCAGCATACTGGGTGAAGCTTTCTTT. Translated: CASSILGEAFF.

The chain couples TRBV6-6 to TRBJ2-3; maybe TRBD1 (7 bases). The CDR3 spans 16 residues. Germline CDR1 and CDR2: MNHNY and SVGAGI (reference sequence). Trimming pared 2 bases from V and 5 bases from J, leaving 17 bases between. CDR3 protein: CASSYQAGGIVDTQYF. CDR3 bases: TGTGCCAGCAGTTACCAGGCAGGGGGGATCGTAGATACGCAGTATTTT.

V and J are TRBV29-1 and TRBJ1-4, with 9 bases fitting TRBD1. In germline, CDR1 is SQVTM, CDR2 ANQGSEA. This CDR3 spans 15 amino acids. The junction had 9 bases not matched to a gene; V was cut back by 5 bases and J by 5 bases. CDR3 in DNA: TGCAGCGTTAGGAGGACAGGGGCCACGAATGAAAAACTGTTTTTT. Translating it yields CSVRRTGATNEKLFF.

This chain connects TRBV9 to TRBJ2-2, with 8 bases aligning to TRBD2. J lost 8 bases, V lost 2 bases, and 2 bases had no gene match. The CDR3 spans 13 residues. In germline, CDR1 is SGDLS, CDR2 YYNGEE. The CDR3 DNA is TGTGCCAGCAGCGTCAAGCGGGAGGGGGAGCTGTTTTTT. It encodes CASSVKREGELFF.

The genes are TRBV5-1 and TRBJ1-4, with 9 bases matching TRBD1. Germline V gene lookup returns CDR1 SGHRS and CDR2 YFSETQ. With V trimmed by 0 bases and J by 8 bases, 8 bases remained unmatched. The CDR3 contains 16 residues. The CDR3 protein is CASSLATGQGREKLFF. As DNA, the CDR3 is TGCGCCAGCAGCTTGGCTACGGGACAGGGTAGGGAAAAACTGTTTTTT.

V usage is TRBV14 and J usage is TRBJ1-3; D is ambiguous. V was clipped by 7 bases and J by 0 bases, with 10 bases between them. Germline assignment: CDR1 SGHDN and CDR2 FVKESK. CDR3 length: 14 amino acids. The CDR3 bases are TGTGCCAGCACCCTGGGCTTCTCTGGAAACACCATATATTTT. Protein sequence: CASTLGFSGNTIYF.

This sequence joins TRBV5-6 and TRBJ2-2; the match to TRBD2 covers 7 bases. Germline CDR1 reads SGHDT; CDR2 reads YYEEEE. This CDR3 contains 14 residues. V was pared by 9 bases and J by 4 bases, with 9 bases of the junction left unmatched. The CDR3 spells CATRDGRSTGELFF. CDR3 DNA: TGTGCCACACGCGACGGGAGGTCCACCGGGGAGCTGTTTTTT.

The chain combines TRBV18 with TRBJ1-5; a possible D gene is TRBD1 (5 bases). Germline V gene data show CDR1 as KGHSH and CDR2 as LQKENI. This CDR3 comprises 13 residues. V lost 5 bases and J lost 5, with 10 bases in between. CDR3 sequence: CASSAGDYQPQHF. CDR3 nucleotides: TGTGCCAGCTCAGCGGGGGATTATCAGCCCCAGCATTTT.

The V gene is TRBV7-2, the J gene TRBJ2-1; D is ambiguous. The V gene lost 0 bases and the J gene lost 7 bases, with 16 bases spanning the gap. Looked up from germline, CDR1 is SGHTA and CDR2 is FQGNSA. This CDR3 is built from 16 residues. CDR3 sequence reads: CASSLALTLGRNEQFF. CDR3 in DNA: TGTGCCAGCAGCTTAGCACTCACTCTTGGCCGAAATGAGCAGTTCTTC.

The genes are TRBV2 and TRBJ2-5; D call uncertain. Trimming stripped 4 bases from V and 6 bases from J, with 15 bases between. Looked up from germline, CDR1 is SNHLY and CDR2 is FYNNEI. The CDR3 is 14 amino acids. The CDR3 reads CASSGNLLRQTQYF. Written as DNA, the CDR3 is TGTGCCAGCAGTGGAAACCTCCTGAGGCAGACCCAGTACTTC.

There are a few counts of this clone. The V and J genes are TRBV5-1 and TRBJ1-6, with a possible D match to TRBD1 (5 bases). The CDR3 consists of 15 residues. Trimming pared 4 bases from V and 8 bases from J, leaving 16 bases between. Germline lookup yields CDR1 SGHRS and CDR2 YFSETQ. This CDR3 reads CASSDSGPRDSPLHF. The CDR3 coding sequence is TGCGCCAGCAGCGATTCAGGACCCAGGGATTCACCCCTCCACTTT.